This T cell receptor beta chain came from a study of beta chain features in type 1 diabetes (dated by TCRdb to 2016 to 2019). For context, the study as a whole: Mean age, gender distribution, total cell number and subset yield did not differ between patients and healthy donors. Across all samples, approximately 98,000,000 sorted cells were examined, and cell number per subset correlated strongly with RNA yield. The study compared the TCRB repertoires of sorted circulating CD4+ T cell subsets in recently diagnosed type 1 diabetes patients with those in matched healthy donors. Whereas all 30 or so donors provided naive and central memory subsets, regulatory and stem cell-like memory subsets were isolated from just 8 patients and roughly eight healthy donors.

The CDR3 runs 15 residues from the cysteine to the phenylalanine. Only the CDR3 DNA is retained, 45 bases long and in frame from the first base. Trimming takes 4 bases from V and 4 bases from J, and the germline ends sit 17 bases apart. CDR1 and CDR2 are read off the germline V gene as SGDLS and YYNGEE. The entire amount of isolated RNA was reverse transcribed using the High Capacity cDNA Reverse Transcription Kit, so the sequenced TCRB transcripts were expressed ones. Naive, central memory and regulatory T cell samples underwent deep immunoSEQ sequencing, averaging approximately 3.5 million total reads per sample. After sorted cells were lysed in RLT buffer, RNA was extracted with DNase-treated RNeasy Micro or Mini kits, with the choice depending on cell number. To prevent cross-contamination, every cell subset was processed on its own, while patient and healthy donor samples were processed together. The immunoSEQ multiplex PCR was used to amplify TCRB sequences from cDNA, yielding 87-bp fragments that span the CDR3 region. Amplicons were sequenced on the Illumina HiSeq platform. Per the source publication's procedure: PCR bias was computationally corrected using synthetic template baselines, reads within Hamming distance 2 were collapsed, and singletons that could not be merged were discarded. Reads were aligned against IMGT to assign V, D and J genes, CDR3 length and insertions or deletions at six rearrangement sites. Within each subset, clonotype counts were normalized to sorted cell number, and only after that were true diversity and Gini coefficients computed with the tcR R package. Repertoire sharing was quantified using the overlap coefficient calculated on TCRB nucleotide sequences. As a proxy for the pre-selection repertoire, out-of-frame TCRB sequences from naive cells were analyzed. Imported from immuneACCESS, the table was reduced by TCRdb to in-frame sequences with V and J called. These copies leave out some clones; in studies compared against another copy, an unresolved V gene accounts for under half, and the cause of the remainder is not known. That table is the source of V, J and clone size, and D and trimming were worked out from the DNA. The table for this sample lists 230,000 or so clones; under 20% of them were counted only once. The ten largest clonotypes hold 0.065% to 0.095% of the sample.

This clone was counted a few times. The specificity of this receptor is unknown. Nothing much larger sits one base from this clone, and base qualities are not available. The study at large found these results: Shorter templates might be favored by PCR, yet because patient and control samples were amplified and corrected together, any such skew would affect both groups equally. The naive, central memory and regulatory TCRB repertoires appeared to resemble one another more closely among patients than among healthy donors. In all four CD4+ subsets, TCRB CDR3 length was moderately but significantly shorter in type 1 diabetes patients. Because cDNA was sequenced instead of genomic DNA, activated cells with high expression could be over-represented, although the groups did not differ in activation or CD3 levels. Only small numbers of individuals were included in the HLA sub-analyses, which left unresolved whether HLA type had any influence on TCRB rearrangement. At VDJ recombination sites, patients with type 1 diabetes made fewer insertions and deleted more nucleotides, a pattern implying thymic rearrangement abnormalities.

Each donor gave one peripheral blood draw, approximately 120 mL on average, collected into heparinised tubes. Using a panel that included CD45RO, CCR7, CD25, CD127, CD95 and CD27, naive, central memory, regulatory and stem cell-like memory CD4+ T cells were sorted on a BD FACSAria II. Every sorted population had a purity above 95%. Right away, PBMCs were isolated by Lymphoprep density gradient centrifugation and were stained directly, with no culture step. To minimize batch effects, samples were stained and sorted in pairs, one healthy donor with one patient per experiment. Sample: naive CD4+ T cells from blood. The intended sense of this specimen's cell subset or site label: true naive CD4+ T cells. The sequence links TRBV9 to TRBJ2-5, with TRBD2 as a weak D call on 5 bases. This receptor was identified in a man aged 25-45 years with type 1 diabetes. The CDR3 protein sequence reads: CASSQTGREVETQYF. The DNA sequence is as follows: TGTGCCAGCAGCCAGACGGGAAGGGAAGTAGAGACCCAGTACTTC. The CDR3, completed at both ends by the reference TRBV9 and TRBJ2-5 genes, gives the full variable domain DSGVTQTPKHLITATGQRVTLRCSPRSGDLSVYWYQQSLDQGLQFLIQYYNGEERAKGNILERFSAQQFPDLHSELNLSSLELGDSALYFCASSQTGREVETQYFGPGTRLLVL.